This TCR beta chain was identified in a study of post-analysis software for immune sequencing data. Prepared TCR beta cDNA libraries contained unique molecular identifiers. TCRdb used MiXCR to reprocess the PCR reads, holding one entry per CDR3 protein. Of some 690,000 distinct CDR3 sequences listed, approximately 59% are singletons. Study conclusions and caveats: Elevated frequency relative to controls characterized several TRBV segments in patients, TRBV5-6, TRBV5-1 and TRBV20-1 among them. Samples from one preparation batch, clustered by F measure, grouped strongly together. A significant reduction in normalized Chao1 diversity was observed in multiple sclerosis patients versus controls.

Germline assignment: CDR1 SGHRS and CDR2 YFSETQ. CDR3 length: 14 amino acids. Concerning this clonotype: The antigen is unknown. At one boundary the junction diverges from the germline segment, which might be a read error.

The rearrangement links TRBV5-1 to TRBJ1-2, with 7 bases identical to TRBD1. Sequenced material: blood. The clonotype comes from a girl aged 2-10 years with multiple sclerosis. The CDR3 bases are TGTGCCAGCAGTCTCGGACAGGCTAACTATGGCTACACCTTC. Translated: CASSLGQANYGYTF.